This T cell receptor (beta chain) derives from a study of response to subunit inactivated influenza vaccine. Findings and caveats of the study: New T cells are recruited in small numbers by each seasonal influenza vaccination, according to the authors' suggestion.

CDR3 length: 17 residues. Losses at the gene ends were 3 bases for V and 2 bases for J; bases not matched to a gene: 9. One entry per CDR3 protein, called by TCRdb with MiXCR from the RT-PCR reads. The sample has 500,000 or so distinct CDR3 sequences; more than 15% are singletons. Regarding this clonotype: Its antigen remains unidentified.

This clonotype originated in a man aged 50 to 69 who received an inactivated influenza vaccine. The gene calls are TRBV12-3 or TRBV12-4 and TRBJ1-5; TRBD1 matches at 8 bases. The input for sequencing was CD4+ T cells sorted from PBMCs, taken 23 to 25 months after vaccination. The CDR3 bases are TGTGCCAGCAGTTTTTCGGGAGACAGGGGTGGCAATCAGCCCCAGCATTTT. Translation gives CASSFSGDRGGNQPQHF.